This T cell receptor beta chain was identified during a study of blood T cells in healthy people across ages (dated by TCRdb to between 2015 and 2016). For context, the study as a whole: In model experiments, roughly one uniquely barcoded TCR beta cDNA molecule per two T cells was captured by template switching. Using deep sequencing normalized with unique cDNA molecular identifiers, the study measured how TCR beta repertoire diversity changes with age. The donors were split into four age groups: young (average around 15 years), middle-aged (39), aged (over 55) and long-lived (approximately 80). Two additional independent replicas of 1 million unique cDNA reads from the same blood draw were analyzed for two donors (one aged 18 to 30 and one aged 80 or older).

Library preparation employed 5' RACE. The reads were generated on an Illumina HiSeq 2500. A second PCR of about 7 to 12 cycles was performed with a sample-barcoded 5' primer and a J-beta primer mix. Each TCR beta cDNA molecule received a unique molecular identifier from a template-switch 5' adaptor carrying 12 random nucleotides. Each sample yielded at least 2.5 million CDR3-containing paired-end reads. All of the RNA was converted into first-strand cDNA using the Mint cDNA synthesis kit, with a TRBC-specific oligonucleotide serving as the primer. All cDNA was treated with uracil-DNA glycosylase and then went through a first 18-cycle PCR with the universal primers M1SS and BC2_uni_R. The source study handled its data this way. For normalization, 1 million high-quality reads, each with a distinct molecular identifier, were randomly selected from each sample. Instead of being binned into consensus sequences, reads that shared molecular identifiers were thrown out. MiTCR, set to a Q25 quality threshold and the strictest error-elimination algorithm, was used for CDR3 identification, clonotype clustering and error correction. A nonparametric unseen species model with Euler transformation was used to estimate a lower bound on total TCR beta diversity. The public reads were run again by TCRdb, first through fastp at Q25 and then through MiXCR, and only productive beta chains were kept. Under each unique CDR3 protein, matching rows form one entry showing the most common genes and DNA. The V and J calls follow TCRdb's processing rather than the paper's. The sample table holds 800,000 to 950,000 distinct CDR3 sequences, of which roughly 28% were seen once. The ten largest clonotypes hold around 9.6% of the sample.

In this sample, this clonotype turned up many times. What antigen it recognizes has not been identified. A much bigger clone sits one base away, suggesting this may be a read error. Systemically healthy Caucasian individuals from Russia, over 30 in total and aged 6 to 90 years, were included as donors. Each donor gave about 9.8 milliliters of peripheral blood, drawn into EDTA-treated Vacutainer tubes. Ficoll-Paque density-gradient centrifugation was used to isolate PBMCs, with at least 6.5 million per sample. Trizol reagent was used to extract total RNA from PBMCs, with at least 5 micrograms per sample. For every donor, flow cytometry on a PBMC aliquot measured the percentage of naive CD45RAhigh/CD27high T cells. What the authors observed across the whole study: As age increased, observed TCR beta diversity per million T cells dropped in a roughly linear way, and a significant reduction was already evident by age about 40. Because donor CMV infection status was unknown, age-related changes in expanded clonotypes were potentially confounded. Bulk unsorted PBMC profiling prevented conclusive comparison of naive and antigen-experienced compartments. Estimates of total diversity based on one million sequenced T cells were regarded as lower bounds and as underestimates. Observed TCR beta diversity correlated strongly with the percentage of naive T cells measured by flow cytometry. The long-lived group showed more naive CD4+ T cells, fewer expanded clones and increased TCR diversity than the aged group, suggesting age selection.

These sequences were also reported in another study, on T cells of mothers and their children. As the second study states: The donors were nine systemically healthy Caucasian individuals, made up of three mothers and their six children. cDNA synthesis used all of the extracted RNA, with 1.5 ug of RNA in each 15 ul reaction. Sample barcodes and 2-4 random nucleotides were added via the M1S primer in the second PCR. More than 9 million TCR beta CDR3 reads were obtained from each mother, and some 3 million reads were obtained from each child. In both related and unrelated pairs, thymic selection shapes the output of TCR recombination in a similar way, with inherited differences having only a minor effect. Normalized repertoire overlap was always slightly but never significantly higher in related than unrelated mother-child pairs. Persistent microchimeric T cell clones were not detected, at a sensitivity of 85 to 100 clones per million clonotypes. Deep NGS was used in the study to compare the TCR beta repertoires of mothers and children and to look for features that separate related mother-child pairs from unrelated individuals. On average, the children were approximately 11 +/- 4 years old, while the mothers were approximately 40 +/- 4 years old. After adapter ligation was performed with NEBNext reagents, the libraries were sequenced on an Illumina HiSeq 2000 with 100+100 nt paired-end reads. To prevent cross-contamination, the mother and child libraries were prepared a month apart and were sequenced in separate runs. Between 500,000 and 2,000,000 distinct TCR beta clonotypes were identified per donor. Naive TCR beta clonotypes were estimated from low-frequency clonotypes matched to each donor's FACS-determined naive share, without sorting.

This receptor was taken from a woman aged 40 to 50 in good health. Source material: blood.

The DNA sequence is given as TGTGCCAGCAGCTTAGAAGGAGGACCCCGCTATGGCTACACCTTC. The translation is CASSLEGGPRYGYTF. This chain joins TRBV7-2 to TRBJ1-2, with the D gene uncertain. Reading from cysteine to phenylalanine, the CDR3 counts 15 amino acids. Only the CDR3 DNA stays, 45 bases, in frame from base 1. The junction shows trimming of 1 base on V and 4 bases on J, plus 13 bases between the germline ends. From the germline V gene, CDR1 is SGHTA and CDR2 is FQGNSA.